The sequence of this T cell receptor beta chain was determined in a study of blood T cell repertoires in COVID-19. On the study more broadly: Sites across the United States, Italy and Spain contributed samples from acute and convalescent COVID-19. T cells, B-cell-depleted T cells, or PBMCs supplied cDNA or gDNA.

The CDR3 is 15 amino acids. Trimming took 5 bases from V and 7 from J, leaving 18 bases between them. Germline V gene lookup returns CDR1 LNHDA and CDR2 SQIVND (reference sequence). Those enrolled in Seattle joined during active infection and were followed longitudinally afterward. Original processing methods: Nucleated cell number was recorded as an estimate derived from reference gene primer amplification. Data came from immunoSEQ multiplex PCR; TCRdb stores just in-frame clones and leaves some out. From that table come the V and J calls and clone size; the DNA was used to work out D and trimming. The sample has 150,000 to 160,000 clones, approximately 85% seen once.

The receptor was derived from a man in his sixties with COVID-19, enrolled during active disease. The chain recombines TRBV19 with TRBJ2-1; a possible D gene is TRBD2 (5 bases). The sequencing input was peripheral blood. The CDR3 DNA reads TGTGCCAGTAGTTCACCGGGAAGAAGGCGGAATGAGCAGTTCTTC. This translates into CASSSPGRRRNEQFF.